These 5 T cell receptor beta chains share one sample of origin, sequenced in a study of shared clonotypes between healthy human individuals. Method: immunoSEQ multiplex PCR; TCRdb's copy keeps in-frame clones and lacks some. The sample consists of about 510,000 clones, 96% of them appearing once. Sequences were obtained from naive CD4+ T cells sorted from blood. The subset denotes: CD45RA+ positively selected. These receptors came from a woman aged 30 to 39 in good health.

The chain combines TRBV4-1 with TRBJ1-1, with a tentative D call TRBD1 (5 bases). The V end lost 0 bases, the J end lost 0 bases, and 11 bases lay between the germline ends. This CDR3 contains 16 residues. Germline V gene lookup returns CDR1 MGHRA and CDR2 YSYEKL. CDR3 nucleotide sequence: TGCGCCAGCAGCCAAGATGGGGCAGGAGTGAACACTGAAGCTTTCTTT. Protein sequence: CASSQDGAGVNTEAFF.

Comment on this clone: The junction departs from the called germline gene at one end, perhaps through a read error. The V and J genes are TRBV5-4 and TRBJ2-1, with TRBD2 matching 13 bases. This CDR3 is built from 19 residues. CDR1 is SGHNT, CDR2 YYREEE, per germline (reference sequence). DNA for the CDR3: TGTGCCAGCAGTTTGGACCGGACTAGCGGGAGTTGGTCCCACAATGAGCAGTTCTTC. Amino acid sequence: CASSLDRTSGSWSHNEQFF.

The rearrangement uses TRBV29-1 and TRBJ1-5; TRBD1 is a possible D gene (5 bases). The germline V gene encodes CDR1 SQVTM and CDR2 ANQGSEA. Trimming cost V 7 bases and J 1 base, with 11 bases left between them. The CDR3 length is 13 residues. DNA for the CDR3: TGCAGCGCCGGCCAGGGAAGCAATCAGCCCCAGCATTTT. It yields the protein CSAGQGSNQPQHF.

V is TRBV10-3 and J is TRBJ2-2, with TRBD2 matching 12 bases. CDR1 ENHRY and CDR2 SYGVKD come from the germline V gene. Trimming removed 6 bases from V and 8 bases from J; junction bases left unmatched: 7. The CDR3 consists of 15 residues. The CDR3 coding sequence is TGTGCCATCAGGGAGACTAGCGGGAGTTTTGGGGAGCTGTTTTTT. This encodes CAIRETSGSFGELFF.

This clone was found once. This chain links TRBV7-9 with TRBJ2-7; TRBD2 matches at 7 bases. Germline loops: CDR1 SEHNR, CDR2 FQNEAQ (reference sequence). V gave up 3 bases and J gave up 1 base; unmatched junction bases: 12. The CDR3 is made up of 17 amino acids. CDR3 sequence: CASSFGGSADGSYEQYF. The CDR3 nucleotides are TGTGCCAGCAGCTTTGGCGGGAGTGCAGATGGGTCCTACGAGCAGTACTTC.